This T cell receptor beta chain was found in a study of T-cell reconstitution after alpha-beta-depleted transplantation in children. Study conclusions and caveats: Where some patients showed high TCRbeta diversity at day 60, it came from recipient T cells and thymic progenitors that had survived. At one year after transplant, newly produced T cells mostly accounted for T-cell counts and diversity.

A TCRbeta library incorporating unique molecular identifiers was prepared. TCRdb fed the PCR reads into MiXCR, producing one record per CDR3 protein. Altogether about 440,000 distinct CDR3 sequences are present, around two fifths being singletons, with the ten largest covering 27%. To note about this clonotype: The target antigen is unknown.

With 1 base removed from V and 7 bases from J, the gap between germline ends came to 7 bases. Germline CDR1 reads SGHDT; CDR2 reads YYEEEE. The CDR3 length is 12 residues. V gene TRBV5-6 combines with J gene TRBJ2-3; D gene ambiguous. The source of this sequence is a girl under 10 years old with aplastic anemia, due to receive a stem cell transplant. The input for sequencing was PBMCs, taken before TCRalphabeta/CD19-depleted stem cell transplant. CDR3 residues: CASSLKGNTQYF. The CDR3 bases are TGTGCCAGCAGCTTGAAAGGGAATACGCAGTATTTT.